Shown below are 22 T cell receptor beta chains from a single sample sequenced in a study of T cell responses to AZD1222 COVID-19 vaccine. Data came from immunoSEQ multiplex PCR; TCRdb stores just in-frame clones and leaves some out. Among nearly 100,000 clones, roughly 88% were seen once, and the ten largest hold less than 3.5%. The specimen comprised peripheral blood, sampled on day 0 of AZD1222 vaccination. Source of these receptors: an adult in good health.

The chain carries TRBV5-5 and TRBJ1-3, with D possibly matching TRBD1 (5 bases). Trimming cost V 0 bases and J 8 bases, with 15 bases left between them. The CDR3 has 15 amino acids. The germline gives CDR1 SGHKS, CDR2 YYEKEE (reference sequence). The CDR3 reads CASSLGDEDEYTIYF. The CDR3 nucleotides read TGTGCCAGCAGCTTGGGGGACGAGGACGAATACACCATATATTTT.

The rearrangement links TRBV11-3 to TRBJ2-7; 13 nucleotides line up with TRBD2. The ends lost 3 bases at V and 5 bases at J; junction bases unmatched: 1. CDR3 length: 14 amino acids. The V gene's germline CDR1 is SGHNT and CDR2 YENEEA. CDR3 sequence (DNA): TGTGCCAGCAGCTTTGGACTAGCGGGGGACGAGCAGTACTTC. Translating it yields CASSFGLAGDEQYF.

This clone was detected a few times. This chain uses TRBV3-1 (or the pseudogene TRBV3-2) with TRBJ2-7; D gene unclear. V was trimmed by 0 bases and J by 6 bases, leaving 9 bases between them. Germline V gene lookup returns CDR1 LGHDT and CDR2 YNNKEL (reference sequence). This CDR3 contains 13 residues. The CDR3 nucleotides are TGTGCCAGCAGCCAAGACTACAAGCGCGAGCAGTACTTC. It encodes CASSQDYKREQYF.

DNA for the CDR3: TGTGCCAGCAGCCCAGCAGGGGCGAGGCGGGGGGACACTGAAGCTTTCTTT. Protein product: CASSPAGARRGDTEAFF. The chain carries TRBV3-1 (or the pseudogene TRBV3-2) and TRBJ1-1, with D perhaps matching TRBD1 (6 bases). The CDR3 spans 17 residues. Germline V gene sequence: CDR1 LGHDT, CDR2 YNNKEL (reference sequence). V gave up 4 bases and J gave up 3 bases, with 21 bases separating them.

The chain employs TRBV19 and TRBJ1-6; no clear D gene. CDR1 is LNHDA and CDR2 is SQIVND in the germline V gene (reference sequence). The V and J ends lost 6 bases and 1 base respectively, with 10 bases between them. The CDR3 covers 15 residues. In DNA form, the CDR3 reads TGTGCCAGTAGGCACAGCAAATCCTATAATTCACCCCTCCACTTT. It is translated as CASRHSKSYNSPLHF.

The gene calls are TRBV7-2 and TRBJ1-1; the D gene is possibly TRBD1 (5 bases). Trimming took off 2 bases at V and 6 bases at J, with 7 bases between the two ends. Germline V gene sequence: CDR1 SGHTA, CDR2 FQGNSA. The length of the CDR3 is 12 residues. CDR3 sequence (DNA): TGTGCCAGCAGCTTACCGGGGCCTGAAGCTTTCTTT. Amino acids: CASSLPGPEAFF.

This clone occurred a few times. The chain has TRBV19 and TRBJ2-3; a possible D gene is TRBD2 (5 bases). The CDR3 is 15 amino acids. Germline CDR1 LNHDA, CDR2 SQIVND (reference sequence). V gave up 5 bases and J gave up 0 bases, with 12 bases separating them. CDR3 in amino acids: CASSVGIGSTDTQYF. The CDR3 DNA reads TGTGCCAGTAGTGTCGGGATAGGAAGCACAGATACGCAGTATTTT.

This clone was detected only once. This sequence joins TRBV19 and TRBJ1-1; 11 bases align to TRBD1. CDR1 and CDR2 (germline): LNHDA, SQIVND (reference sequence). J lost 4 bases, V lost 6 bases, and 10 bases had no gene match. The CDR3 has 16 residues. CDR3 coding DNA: TGTGCCAGTAGCCCGGTCGGACAGGGGGCGGGCACTGAAGCTTTCTTT. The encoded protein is CASSPVGQGAGTEAFF.

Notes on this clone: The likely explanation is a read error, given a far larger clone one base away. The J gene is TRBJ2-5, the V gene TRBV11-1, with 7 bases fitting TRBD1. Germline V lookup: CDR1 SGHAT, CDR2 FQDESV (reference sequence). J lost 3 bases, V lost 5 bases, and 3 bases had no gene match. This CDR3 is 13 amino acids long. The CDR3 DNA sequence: TGTGCCAGCAGCCCTGACAGGGAAGAGACCCAGTACTTC. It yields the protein CASSPDREETQYF.

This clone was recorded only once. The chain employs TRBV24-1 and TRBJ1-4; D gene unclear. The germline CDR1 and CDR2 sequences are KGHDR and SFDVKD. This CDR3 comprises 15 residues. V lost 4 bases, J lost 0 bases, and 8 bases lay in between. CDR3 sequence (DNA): TGTGCCACCAGTGACGCAAGTGCAACTAATGAAAAACTGTTTTTT. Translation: CATSDASATNEKLFF.

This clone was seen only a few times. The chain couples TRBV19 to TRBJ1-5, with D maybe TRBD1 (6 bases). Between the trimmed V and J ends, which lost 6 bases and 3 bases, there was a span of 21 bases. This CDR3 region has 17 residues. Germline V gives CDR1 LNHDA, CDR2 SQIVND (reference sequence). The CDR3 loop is CASRSQGQSLNNQPQHF. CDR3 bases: TGTGCCAGTAGATCCCAGGGGCAGAGTTTAAACAATCAGCCCCAGCATTTT.

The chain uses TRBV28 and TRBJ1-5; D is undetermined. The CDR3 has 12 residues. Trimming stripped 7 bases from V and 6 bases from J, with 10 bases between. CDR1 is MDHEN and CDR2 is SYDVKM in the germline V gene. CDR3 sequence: CASKGGSQPQHF. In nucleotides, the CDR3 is TGTGCCAGCAAGGGAGGGAGTCAGCCCCAGCATTTT.

CDR3 in DNA: TGTGCCAGCACCTTAGCCGGGACAGGGGAGACCCAGTACTTC. It encodes CASTLAGTGETQYF. This chain uses TRBV6-5 with TRBJ2-5, with 9 bases matching TRBD1. The CDR3 sequence is 14 residues long. Germline CDR1 reads MNHEY; CDR2 reads SVGAGI. V lost 7 bases, J lost 5 bases, and 8 bases stayed unmatched.

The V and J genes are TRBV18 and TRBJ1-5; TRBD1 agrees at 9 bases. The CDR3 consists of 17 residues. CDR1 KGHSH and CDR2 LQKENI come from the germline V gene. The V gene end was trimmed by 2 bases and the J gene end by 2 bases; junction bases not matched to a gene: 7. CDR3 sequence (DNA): TGTGCCAGCTCACCAGGAGGGACAGGGTTGGGCAATCAGCCCCAGCATTTT. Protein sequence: CASSPGGTGLGNQPQHF.

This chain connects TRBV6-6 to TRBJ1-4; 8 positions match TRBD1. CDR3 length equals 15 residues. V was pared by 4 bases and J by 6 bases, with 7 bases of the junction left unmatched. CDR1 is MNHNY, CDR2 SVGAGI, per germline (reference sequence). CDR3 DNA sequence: TGTGCCAGCAGTTGGGTCGGGACAGGAGATGAAAAACTGTTTTTT. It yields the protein CASSWVGTGDEKLFF.

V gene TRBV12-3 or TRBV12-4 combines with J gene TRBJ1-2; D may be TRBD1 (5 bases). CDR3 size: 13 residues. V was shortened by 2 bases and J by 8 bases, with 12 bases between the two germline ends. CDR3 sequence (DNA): TGTGCCAGCAGTTTAAGGGAGGGGCTAGGCTACACCTTC. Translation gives CASSLREGLGYTF.

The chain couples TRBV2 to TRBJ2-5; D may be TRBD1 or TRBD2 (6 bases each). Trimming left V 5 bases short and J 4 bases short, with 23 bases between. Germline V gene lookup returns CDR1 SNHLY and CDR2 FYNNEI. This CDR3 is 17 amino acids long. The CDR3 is CASSPKPFWGARETQYF. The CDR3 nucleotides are TGTGCCAGCAGTCCAAAACCTTTCTGGGGGGCCCGAGAGACCCAGTACTTC. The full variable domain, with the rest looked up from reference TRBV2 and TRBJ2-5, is EPEVTQTPSHQVTQMGQEVILRCVPISNHLYFYWYRQILGQKVEFLVSFYNNEISEKSEIFDDQFSVERPDGSNFTLKIRSTKLEDSAMYFCASSPKPFWGARETQYFGPGTRLLVL.

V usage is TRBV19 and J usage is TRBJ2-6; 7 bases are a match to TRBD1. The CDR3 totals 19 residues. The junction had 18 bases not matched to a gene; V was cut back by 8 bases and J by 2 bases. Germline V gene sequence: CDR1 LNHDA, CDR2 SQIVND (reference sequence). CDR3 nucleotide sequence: TGTGCCAGTGCACCTACATATTCGGGACAGATCGCTGGGGCCAACGTCCTGACTTTC. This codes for CASAPTYSGQIAGANVLTF. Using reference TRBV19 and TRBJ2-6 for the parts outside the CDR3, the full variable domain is DGGITQSPKYLFRKEGQNVTLSCEQNLNHDAMYWYRQDPGQGLRLIYYSQIVNDFQKGDIAEGYSVSREKKESFPLTVTSAQKNPTAFYLCASAPTYSGQIAGANVLTFGAGSRLTVL.

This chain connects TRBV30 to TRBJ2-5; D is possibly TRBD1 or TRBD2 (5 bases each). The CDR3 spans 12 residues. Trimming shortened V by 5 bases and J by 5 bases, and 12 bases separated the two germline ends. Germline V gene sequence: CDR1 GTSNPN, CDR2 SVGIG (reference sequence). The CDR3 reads CAWGDEQETQYF. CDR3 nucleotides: TGTGCCTGGGGGGACGAGCAGGAGACCCAGTACTTC.

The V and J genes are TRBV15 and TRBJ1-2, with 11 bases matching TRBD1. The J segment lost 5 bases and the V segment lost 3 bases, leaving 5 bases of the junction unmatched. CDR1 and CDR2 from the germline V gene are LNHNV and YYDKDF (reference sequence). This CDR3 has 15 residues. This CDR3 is CATSRDRGPGYGYTF. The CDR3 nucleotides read TGTGCCACCAGCAGGGACAGGGGGCCTGGGTATGGCTACACCTTC.

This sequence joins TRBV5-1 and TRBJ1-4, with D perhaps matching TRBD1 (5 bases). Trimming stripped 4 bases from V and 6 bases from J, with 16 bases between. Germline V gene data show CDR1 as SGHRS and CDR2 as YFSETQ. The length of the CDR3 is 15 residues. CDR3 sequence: CASSLSGAWDEKLFF. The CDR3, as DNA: TGCGCCAGCAGCCTCAGTGGGGCATGGGATGAAAAACTGTTTTTT. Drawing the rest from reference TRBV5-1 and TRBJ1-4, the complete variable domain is KAGVTQTPRYLIKTRGQQVTLSCSPISGHRSVSWYQQTPGQGLQFLFEYFSETQRNKGNFPGRFSGRQFSNSRSEMNVSTLELGDSALYLCASSLSGAWDEKLFFGSGTQLSVL.

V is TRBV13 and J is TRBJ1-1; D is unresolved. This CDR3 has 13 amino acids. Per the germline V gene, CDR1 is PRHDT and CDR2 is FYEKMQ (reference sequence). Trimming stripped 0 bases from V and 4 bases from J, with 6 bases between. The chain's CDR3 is CASSLGYGTEAFF. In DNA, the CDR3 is TGTGCCAGCAGCTTAGGCTACGGCACTGAAGCTTTCTTT.